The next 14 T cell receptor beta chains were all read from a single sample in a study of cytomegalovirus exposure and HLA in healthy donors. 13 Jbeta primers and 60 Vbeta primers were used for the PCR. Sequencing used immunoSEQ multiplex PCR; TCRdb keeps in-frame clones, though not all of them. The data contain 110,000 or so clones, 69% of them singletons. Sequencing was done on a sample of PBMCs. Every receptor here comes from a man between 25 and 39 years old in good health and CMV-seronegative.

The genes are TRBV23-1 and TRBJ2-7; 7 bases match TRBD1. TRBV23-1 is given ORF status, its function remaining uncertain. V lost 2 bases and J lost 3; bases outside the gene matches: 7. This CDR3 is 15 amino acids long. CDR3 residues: CASSQPSGTDYEQYF. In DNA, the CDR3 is TGCGCCAGCAGTCAACCCTCCGGGACAGACTACGAGCAGTACTTC.

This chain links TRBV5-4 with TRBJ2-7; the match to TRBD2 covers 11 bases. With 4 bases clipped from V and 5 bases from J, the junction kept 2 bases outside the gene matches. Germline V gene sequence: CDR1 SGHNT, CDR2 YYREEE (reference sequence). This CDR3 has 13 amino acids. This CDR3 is CASSPSGRNEQYF. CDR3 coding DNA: TGTGCCAGCAGCCCTAGCGGGAGGAACGAGCAGTACTTC.

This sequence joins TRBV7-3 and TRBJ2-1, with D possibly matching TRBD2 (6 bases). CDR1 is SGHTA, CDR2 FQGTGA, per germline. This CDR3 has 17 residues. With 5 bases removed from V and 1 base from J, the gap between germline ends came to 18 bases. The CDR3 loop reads CASSPTTAAGSYNEQFF. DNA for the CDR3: TGTGCCAGCAGCCCGACGACTGCCGCGGGGTCCTACAATGAGCAGTTCTTC.

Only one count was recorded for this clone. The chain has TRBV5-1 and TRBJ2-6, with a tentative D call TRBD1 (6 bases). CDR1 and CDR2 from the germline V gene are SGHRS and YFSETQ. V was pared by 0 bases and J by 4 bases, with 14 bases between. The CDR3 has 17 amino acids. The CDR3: CASSLVVQGSGANVLTF. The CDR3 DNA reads TGCGCCAGCAGCTTGGTCGTACAGGGATCCGGGGCCAACGTCCTGACTTTC.

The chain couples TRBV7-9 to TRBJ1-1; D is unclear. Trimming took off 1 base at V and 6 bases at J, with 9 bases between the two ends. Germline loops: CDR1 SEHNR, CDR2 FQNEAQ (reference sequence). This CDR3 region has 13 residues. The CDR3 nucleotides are TGTGCCAGCAGCTTAGTGGCCCCCCCTGAAGCTTTCTTT. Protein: CASSLVAPPEAFF.

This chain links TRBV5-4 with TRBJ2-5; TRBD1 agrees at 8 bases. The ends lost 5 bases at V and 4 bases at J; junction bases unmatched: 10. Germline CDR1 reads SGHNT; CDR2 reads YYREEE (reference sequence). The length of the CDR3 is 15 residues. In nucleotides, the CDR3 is TGTGCCAGCAGTACCTCGGGGACAGGAGGAGAGACCCAGTACTTC. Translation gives CASSTSGTGGETQYF.

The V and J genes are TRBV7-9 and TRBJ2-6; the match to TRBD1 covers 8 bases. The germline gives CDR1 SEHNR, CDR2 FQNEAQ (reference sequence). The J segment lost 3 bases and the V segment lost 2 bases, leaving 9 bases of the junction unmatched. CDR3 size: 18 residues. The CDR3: CASSLWTGRSYGANVLTF. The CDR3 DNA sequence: TGTGCCAGCAGCTTATGGACAGGGAGGTCTTATGGGGCCAACGTCCTGACTTTC.

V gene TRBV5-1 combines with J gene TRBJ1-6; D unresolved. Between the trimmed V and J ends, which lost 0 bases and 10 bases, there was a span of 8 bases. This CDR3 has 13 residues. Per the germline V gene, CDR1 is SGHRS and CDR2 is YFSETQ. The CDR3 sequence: CASSLESRSPLHF. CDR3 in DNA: TGCGCCAGCAGCTTGGAGAGTCGGTCACCCCTCCACTTT.

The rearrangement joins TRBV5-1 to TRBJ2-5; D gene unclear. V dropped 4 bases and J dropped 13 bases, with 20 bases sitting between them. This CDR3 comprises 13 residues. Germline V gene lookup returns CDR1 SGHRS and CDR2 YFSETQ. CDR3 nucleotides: TGCGCCAGCAGCCTGCACTACCAAGAGACTCCGTACTTC. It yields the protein CASSLHYQETPYF.

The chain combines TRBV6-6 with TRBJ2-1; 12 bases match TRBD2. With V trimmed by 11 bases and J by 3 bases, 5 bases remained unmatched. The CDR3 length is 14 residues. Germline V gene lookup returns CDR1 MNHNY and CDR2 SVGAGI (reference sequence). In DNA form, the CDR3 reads TGTGCCTGCCAGACTAGCGGGAGCTACAATGAGCAGTTCTTC. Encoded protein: CACQTSGSYNEQFF.

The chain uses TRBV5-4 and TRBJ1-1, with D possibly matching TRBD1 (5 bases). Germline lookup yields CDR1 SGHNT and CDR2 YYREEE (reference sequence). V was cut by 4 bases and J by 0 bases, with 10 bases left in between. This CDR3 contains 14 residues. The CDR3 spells CASSMTALNTEAFF. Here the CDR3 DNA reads TGTGCCAGCAGCATGACAGCTTTGAACACTGAAGCTTTCTTT. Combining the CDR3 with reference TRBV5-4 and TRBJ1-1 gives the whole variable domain ETGVTQSPTHLIKTRGQQVTLRCSSQSGHNTVSWYQQALGQGPQFIFQYYREEENGRGNFPPRFSGLQFPNYSSELNVNALELDDSALYLCASSMTALNTEAFFGQGTRLTVV.

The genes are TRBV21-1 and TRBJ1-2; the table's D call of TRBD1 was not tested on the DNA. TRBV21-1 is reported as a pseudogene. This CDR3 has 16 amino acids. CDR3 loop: CASSKSGTGTKYGYTF. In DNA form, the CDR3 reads TGTGCCAGCAGCAAATCTGGGACAGGGACCAAGTATGGCTACACCTTC.

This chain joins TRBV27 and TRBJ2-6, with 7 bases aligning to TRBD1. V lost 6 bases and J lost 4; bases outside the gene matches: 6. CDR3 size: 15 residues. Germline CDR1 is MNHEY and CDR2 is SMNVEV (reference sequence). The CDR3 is CASRLQGTGANVLTF. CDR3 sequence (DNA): TGTGCCAGCAGGTTACAGGGGACCGGGGCCAACGTCCTGACTTTC.

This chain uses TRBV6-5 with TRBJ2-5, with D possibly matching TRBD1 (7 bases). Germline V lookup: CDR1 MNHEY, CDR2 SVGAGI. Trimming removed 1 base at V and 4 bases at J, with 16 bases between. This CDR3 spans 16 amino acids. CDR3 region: CASSYLSRGAGETQYF. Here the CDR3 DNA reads TGTGCCAGCAGTTACTTAAGCAGGGGGGCGGGAGAGACCCAGTACTTC.